Shown below are 9 T cell receptor beta chains from a single sample sequenced in a study of read filtering for tumor transcriptome and immune sequencing. From approximately 400 ng of RNA, a library with molecular barcoded alpha/delta and beta/gamma adaptors was made. From the reads, TCRdb called clonotypes with MiXCR, one entry per CDR3 protein. The sample carries 40,000 to 50,000 distinct CDR3 sequences, around 19% recorded once. Material for sequencing was a population of CD138-negative cells sorted from bone marrow. The receptors derive from a donor at least 40 years old with multiple myeloma.

There are many counts of this clonotype. The V gene is TRBV10-3, the J gene TRBJ2-3; 9 bases match TRBD1. V trimming: 10 bases; J trimming: 3 bases; junction bases outside the gene matches: 5. The CDR3 totals 13 residues. CDR1 and CDR2 (germline): ENHRY, SYGVKD. For the CDR3, the DNA is TGTGCCACCAAACAGGGGGCAACAGATACGCAGTATTTT. Protein sequence: CATKQGATDTQYF.

With respect to this clonotype: A much larger clone lies a single base off, so this may be a read error. This sequence joins TRBV5-1 and TRBJ1-1; unclear D gene. CDR1 and CDR2 (germline): SGHRS, YFSETQ. The CDR3 covers 15 residues. The CDR3 region is CAGRLAQVGNTEAFF. In DNA, the CDR3 is TGCGCCGGCAGATTAGCACAAGTTGGGAACACTGAAGCTTTCTTT. Combining the CDR3 with reference TRBV5-1 and TRBJ1-1 gives the whole variable domain KAGVTQTPRYLIKTRGQQVTLSCSPISGHRSVSWYQQTPGQGLQFLFEYFSETQRNKGNFPGRFSGRQFSNSRSEMNVSTLELGDSALYLCAGRLAQVGNTEAFFGQGTRLTVV.

This clonotype was detected ten times or more. The chain links TRBV12-3 or TRBV12-4 to TRBJ2-7, with a possible D match to TRBD1 (5 bases). CDR3 size: 15 residues. Trimming took 2 bases from V and 2 from J, leaving 13 bases between them. Here the CDR3 DNA reads TGTGCCAGCAGTTTAAGGGGTTCGGTCACCTACGAGCAGTACTTC. Its protein is CASSLRGSVTYEQYF.

This clonotype was seen many times. The chain is built from TRBV20-1 and TRBJ1-5; no clear D gene. The CDR3 has 12 amino acids. V was cut by 3 bases and J by 5 bases, with 8 bases left in between. CDR1 is DFQATT, CDR2 SNEGSKA, per germline (reference sequence). DNA for the CDR3: TGCAGTGCTAGGGAAACCGATCAGCCCCAGCATTTT. Protein: CSARETDQPQHF.

This clonotype occurred many times. V is TRBV18 and J is TRBJ1-1; D might be TRBD1 (5 bases). V shed 6 bases and J shed 6 bases, with 23 bases lying between them. This CDR3 has 16 amino acids. Germline V gene sequence: CDR1 KGHSH, CDR2 LQKENI. CDR3 bases: TGTGCCAGCTCCCGGGACCCAAGTAGCGTCACCTCTGAAGCTTTCTTT. Protein sequence: CASSRDPSSVTSEAFF.

This clonotype was recorded at least ten times. J is TRBJ1-1 and V is TRBV29-1; possible D gene TRBD1, 6 bases. The CDR3 length is 13 residues. Germline V gene data show CDR1 as SQVTM and CDR2 as ANQGSEA. V lost 6 bases and J 0 bases, leaving 11 bases between the germline ends. CDR3 amino acids: CSVETGMNTEAFF. The DNA of the CDR3 is TGCAGCGTCGAAACAGGGATGAACACTGAAGCTTTCTTT.

This clonotype was found many times. The chain couples TRBV29-1 to TRBJ2-3; D ambiguous. This CDR3 region has 12 residues. CDR1 is SQVTM, CDR2 ANQGSEA, per germline. Trimming took off 4 bases at V and 3 bases at J, with 8 bases between the two ends. This chain's CDR3 is CSVAVMTDTQYF. Here the CDR3 DNA reads TGCAGCGTTGCGGTGATGACAGATACGCAGTATTTT.

Ten or more counts support this clonotype. Compared with germline, one end of the junction differs, possibly owing to a read error. This rearrangement joins TRBV29-1 to TRBJ1-1; D not resolved. The V gene's germline CDR1 is SQVTM and CDR2 ANQGSEA. The CDR3 runs to 13 residues. The CDR3: CSVKEGINTEAFF. The DNA of the CDR3 is TGCAGCGTTAAAGAAGGGATCAACACTGAAGCTTTCTTT.

The sample holds many counts of this clonotype. The chain links TRBV9 to TRBJ1-1; no reliable D call. Germline V gene lookup returns CDR1 SGDLS and CDR2 YYNGEE. Trimming shortened V by 0 bases and J by 3 bases, and 9 bases separated the two germline ends. This CDR3 spans 14 amino acids. CDR3 coding DNA: TGTGCCAGCAGCGTAGATCCGGACCACACTGAAGCTTTCTTT. It is translated as CASSVDPDHTEAFF.